The 26 T cell receptor beta chains given below trace back to one sample, sequenced in a study of Ad26.COV2.S vaccination and SARS-CoV-2 variants. Treatment here: roughly 18 received Ad26.COV2.S at low or high dose, single or two shots; five or six received placebo; per-sample allocation not given. Vaccine and placebo recipients were sampled on day 63 after the first injection. The protocol was immunoSEQ multiplex PCR, while the TCRdb copy is restricted to in-frame clones and leaves out a portion. Here the sample spans 380,000 or so clones, around 88% being singletons. The input for sequencing was peripheral blood, taken in a trial of Ad26.COV2.S vaccine versus placebo. These receptors all stem from a person between 18 and 65 years old who received the Ad26.COV2.S COVID-19 vaccine or a placebo.

This chain joins TRBV5-1 and TRBJ2-1; the match to TRBD2 covers 7 bases. This CDR3 contains 16 residues. Germline values: CDR1 SGHRS, CDR2 YFSETQ. V was clipped by 5 bases and J by 8 bases; unmatched bases: 16. CDR3 sequence reads: CASRARVGGSLDEQFF. The CDR3 DNA reads TGCGCCAGCAGGGCGCGAGTCGGGGGGTCCCTAGATGAGCAGTTCTTC.

The chain couples TRBV5-5 to TRBJ2-2, with a tentative D call TRBD1 (6 bases). The germline V and J ends were trimmed by 3 bases and 0 bases, with 12 bases remaining between them. The CDR3 is 16 amino acids. Germline V gene data show CDR1 as SGHKS and CDR2 as YYEKEE (reference sequence). This chain's CDR3 is CASSSYRVANTGELFF. CDR3 bases: TGTGCCAGCAGCTCCTACAGGGTAGCGAACACCGGGGAGCTGTTTTTT.

This clone was detected a few times. This chain connects TRBV5-1 to TRBJ2-7, with TRBD2 matching over 9 bases. The CDR3 contains 13 residues. The trim removed 7 bases at V and 3 bases at J, leaving 5 bases unmatched. Germline CDR1 reads SGHRS; CDR2 reads YFSETQ. CDR3 in DNA: TGCGCCAGCTGTATAGCGGGGGACTACGAGCAGTACTTC. It is translated as CASCIAGDYEQYF.

The chain has TRBV6-4 and TRBJ2-2; TRBD1 matches at 7 bases. Germline V lookup: CDR1 MRHNA, CDR2 SNTAGT. V lost 4 bases to trimming and J lost 2 bases; unmatched junction nucleotides: 7. CDR3 length: 16 amino acids. Written as DNA, the CDR3 is TGTGCCAGCAGTGTATCAGGGGGATATAACACCGGGGAGCTGTTTTTT. Protein sequence: CASSVSGGYNTGELFF.

CDR3 sequence: CASSPTGTSGGAYYNEQFF. The DNA for the CDR3 is TGTGCCAGCAGCCCTACCGGGACTAGCGGGGGGGCCTACTACAATGAGCAGTTCTTC. V is TRBV6-2 or TRBV6-3 and J is TRBJ2-1, with TRBD2 matching 16 bases. This CDR3 is 19 amino acids long. The V gene end was trimmed by 6 bases and the J gene end by 3 bases; junction bases not matched to a gene: 11. Germline assignment: CDR1 MNHEY and CDR2 SVGEGT.

The chain joins TRBV24-1 to TRBJ2-5; D gene unclear. Germline-derived CDR1 and CDR2 are KGHDR and SFDVKD. The CDR3 sequence is 13 residues long. V lost 5 bases and J 5 bases, leaving 11 bases between the germline ends. CDR3 DNA: TGTGCCACCAGTGCTCCCTTAACGGAGACCCAGTACTTC. It is translated as CATSAPLTETQYF.

The rearrangement joins TRBV6-5 to TRBJ1-1; 8 positions agree with TRBD1. J lost 12 bases, V lost 5 bases, and 11 bases had no gene match. The germline CDR1 and CDR2 sequences are MNHEY and SVGAGI. This CDR3 has 13 amino acids. CDR3 sequence (DNA): TGTGCCAGCAGTACCGGGACAGGTGTTGCGACTTTCTTT. Translating gives CASSTGTGVATFF.

The CDR3 nucleotides read TGCGCCAGCAGTCCGCTGAGCTCCTACAATGAGCAGTTCTTC. Residues: CASSPLSSYNEQFF. The chain joins TRBV5-1 to TRBJ2-1, with D hard to call. Trimming removed 5 bases from V and 0 bases from J, with 9 bases in between. This CDR3 contains 14 residues. From germline, CDR1 is SGHRS and CDR2 YFSETQ.

The chain links TRBV28 to TRBJ1-1; 7 bases agree with TRBD1. This CDR3 contains 14 residues. Germline CDR1 MDHEN, CDR2 SYDVKM. V trimming: 9 bases; J trimming: 0 bases; junction bases outside the gene matches: 7. CDR3 bases: TGTGCCAGTATGAGGGGGCGGGTGAACACTGAAGCTTTCTTT. It yields the protein CASMRGRVNTEAFF.

The genes are TRBV30 and TRBJ1-2, with TRBD1 matching 8 bases. With 3 bases clipped from V and 13 bases from J, the junction kept 13 bases outside the gene matches. CDR3 length: 13 amino acids. CDR1 is GTSNPN and CDR2 is SVGIG in the germline V gene (reference sequence). The chain's CDR3 is CAWSADRVSSTTF. CDR3 nucleotide sequence: TGTGCCTGGAGCGCGGACAGGGTGTCTTCTACCACCTTC.

CDR3 amino acids: CASSLGQGAGEQYF. CDR3 DNA: TGTGCCAGCAGTTTAGGACAGGGCGCGGGCGAGCAGTACTTC. The rearrangement links TRBV28 to TRBJ2-7; TRBD1 matches 8 bases. Per germline, CDR1 MDHEN and CDR2 SYDVKM. With V trimmed by 2 bases and J by 6 bases, 6 bases remained unmatched. This CDR3 spans 14 amino acids.

The gene calls are TRBV19 and TRBJ1-6; D may be TRBD1 (6 bases). The germline V gene encodes CDR1 LNHDA and CDR2 SQIVND (reference sequence). CDR3 size: 14 residues. V lost 4 bases and J lost 6, with 10 bases in between. The CDR3 here is CASSTGQINSPLHF. CDR3 bases: TGTGCCAGTAGTACTGGACAGATTAATTCACCCCTCCACTTT.

This clone was seen a handful of times. This sequence joins TRBV3-1 (or the pseudogene TRBV3-2) and TRBJ1-1; no clear D gene. The CDR3 extends over 14 amino acids. V lost 0 bases and J 7 bases, leaving 12 bases between the germline ends. The germline V gene encodes CDR1 LGHDT and CDR2 YNNKEL (reference sequence). CDR3 in amino acids: CASSQDLEKLEAFF. CDR3 in DNA: TGTGCCAGCAGCCAAGATCTTGAAAAACTTGAAGCTTTCTTT.

The chain joins TRBV5-1 to TRBJ2-1; 9 nucleotides align to TRBD1. The V segment lost 5 bases and the J segment 2 bases; nucleotides outside the gene matches: 17. Germline V gives CDR1 SGHRS, CDR2 YFSETQ. This CDR3 is built from 19 residues. The DNA for the CDR3 is TGCGCCAGCAGTTCGCCGGGACAGGGAGTCGGAGGACCCTACAATGAGCAGTTCTTC. The encoded protein is CASSSPGQGVGGPYNEQFF. The full variable domain, completed using reference TRBV5-1 and TRBJ2-1, is KAGVTQTPRYLIKTRGQQVTLSCSPISGHRSVSWYQQTPGQGLQFLFEYFSETQRNKGNFPGRFSGRQFSNSRSEMNVSTLELGDSALYLCASSSPGQGVGGPYNEQFFGPGTRLTVL.

This chain links TRBV5-1 with TRBJ2-7; D is possibly TRBD1 (7 bases). The V and J ends lost 6 bases and 3 bases respectively, with 19 bases between them. CDR1 and CDR2 from the germline V gene are SGHRS and YFSETQ. The CDR3 contains 15 residues. CDR3 protein: CASTFGAGGNYEQYF. The CDR3 DNA is TGCGCCAGCACCTTTGGCGCAGGGGGGAACTACGAGCAGTACTTC.

This chain connects TRBV5-1 to TRBJ1-4; D remains unclear. Germline V CDR1 and CDR2: SGHRS, YFSETQ. The CDR3 extends over 15 amino acids. The V end was cut by 0 bases, the J end by 8 bases, with 14 bases between. The CDR3 sequence is CASSLAKGIGEKLFF. CDR3 nucleotide sequence: TGCGCCAGCAGCTTGGCCAAAGGGATCGGGGAAAAACTGTTTTTT.

This clone was counted only a few times. The chain is built from TRBV5-4 and TRBJ2-7; D is unclear. The germline V gene encodes CDR1 SGHNT and CDR2 YYREEE (reference sequence). Trimming took off 0 bases at V and 1 base at J, with 8 bases between the two ends. The CDR3 extends over 14 amino acids. Here the CDR3 DNA reads TGTGCCAGCAGCTTGGAGCAGCAGTCCTACGAGCAGTACTTC. Its translation: CASSLEQQSYEQYF.

The rearrangement uses TRBV15 and TRBJ2-1; D is unclear. The germline CDR1 and CDR2 sequences are LNHNV and YYDKDF (reference sequence). The V and J ends lost 5 bases and 0 bases respectively, with 11 bases between them. The CDR3 runs 15 residues. CDR3 in amino acids: CATSGRISSYNEQFF. CDR3 DNA sequence: TGTGCCACCAGCGGACGGATTAGCTCCTACAATGAGCAGTTCTTC.

This sequence joins TRBV7-8 and TRBJ1-2; D remains unclear. V lost 3 bases and J 5 bases, leaving 19 bases between the germline ends. The length of the CDR3 is 16 residues. Germline V gene sequence: CDR1 SGHVS, CDR2 FQNEAQ. As DNA, the CDR3 is TGTGCCAGCAGCTTTAGGTTGGCGGATCGGCGGTATGGCTACACCTTC. Translation: CASSFRLADRRYGYTF.

V is TRBV20-1 and J is TRBJ2-1, with 9 bases fitting TRBD1. V lost 6 bases to trimming and J lost 9 bases; unmatched junction nucleotides: 3. CDR1 is DFQATT, CDR2 SNEGSKA, per germline (reference sequence). There are 11 residues in the CDR3. The CDR3 protein is CSAMTGGEQFF. The CDR3 DNA reads TGCAGTGCAATGACAGGGGGTGAGCAGTTCTTC.

The chain uses TRBV4-1 and TRBJ1-4; no reliable D call. V was trimmed by 1 base and J by 13 bases, leaving 10 bases between them. In germline, CDR1 is MGHRA, CDR2 YSYEKL. This CDR3 comprises 12 residues. The CDR3 protein is CASSQGLYPLFF. The CDR3 DNA reads TGCGCCAGCAGCCAAGGACTCTACCCACTGTTTTTT.

This clone appeared once. J is TRBJ1-5 and V is TRBV19; D gene ambiguous. This CDR3 spans 17 amino acids. V lost 1 base, J lost 0 bases, and 13 bases lay in between. In germline, CDR1 is LNHDA, CDR2 SQIVND (reference sequence). Written as DNA, the CDR3 is TGTGCCAGTAGTATAGCCTCTGGGCGGAATAGCAATCAGCCCCAGCATTTT. This codes for CASSIASGRNSNQPQHF.

CDR3 region: CASSLRGAISYNEQFF. The CDR3 DNA is TGTGCCAGCAGTCTTCGAGGGGCTATCTCCTACAATGAGCAGTTCTTC. The chain recombines TRBV28 with TRBJ2-1; D may be TRBD1 or TRBD2 (5 bases each). Germline CDR1 MDHEN, CDR2 SYDVKM. The CDR3 spans 16 residues. Trimming shortened V by 5 bases and J by 0 bases, and 14 bases separated the two germline ends.

The chain couples TRBV9 to TRBJ1-2; D remains unclear. Germline V gene lookup returns CDR1 SGDLS and CDR2 YYNGEE. The CDR3 is made up of 15 amino acids. V lost 1 base and J lost 0, with 10 bases in between. As DNA, the CDR3 is TGTGCCAGCAGCGTAACATCAGTTCCTAACTATGGCTACACCTTC. Translating gives CASSVTSVPNYGYTF.

V and J are TRBV14 and TRBJ1-6, with D uncertain. Germline assignment: CDR1 SGHDN and CDR2 FVKESK. Trimming cost V 1 base and J 10 bases, with 8 bases left between them. The CDR3 has 13 amino acids. The CDR3 DNA is TGTGCCAGCAGCCAAGGGTTGAGATCACCCCTCCACTTT. Translated, it gives CASSQGLRSPLHF.

V usage is TRBV28 and J usage is TRBJ1-4; TRBD1 is a possible D gene (6 bases). There are 16 residues in the CDR3. Per germline, CDR1 MDHEN and CDR2 SYDVKM. Trimming removed 4 bases from V and 2 bases from J, with 14 bases in between. Here the CDR3 DNA reads TGTGCCAGCAGTTCAATCGGGGGGGGCACTAATGAAAAACTGTTTTTT. Translated: CASSSIGGGTNEKLFF.